This passage covers 27 T cell receptor beta chains from one sample sequenced in a study of cytomegalovirus exposure and HLA in healthy donors. Clones were read by immunoSEQ multiplex PCR, and TCRdb kept only the in-frame ones, dropping some. The data show approximately 170,000 clones, 84% seen once. What was sequenced was PBMCs. These receptors were taken from a man aged 30-40 years in good health and CMV-seropositive.

The V call is TRBV6-5, the J call TRBJ2-7; D possibly corresponds to TRBD2 (5 bases). The CDR3 totals 14 residues. From germline, CDR1 is MNHEY and CDR2 SVGAGI. Trimming stripped 0 bases from V and 5 bases from J, with 11 bases between. The CDR3 nucleotides read TGTGCCAGCAGTTACTCACTATTCGGGAACGAGCAGTACTTC. Protein: CASSYSLFGNEQYF.

V gene TRBV7-3 combines with J gene TRBJ1-1; 7 bases fit TRBD1. V shed 4 bases and J 5 bases; nucleotides not matched to a gene: 4. CDR3 length: 13 amino acids. Germline CDR1 reads SGHTA; CDR2 reads FQGTGA. This CDR3 reads CASSYRGGTEAFF. Written as DNA, the CDR3 is TGTGCCAGCAGCTACAGGGGAGGAACTGAAGCTTTCTTT.

This clone was detected a few times. V usage is TRBV7-9 and J usage is TRBJ1-1; no firm D call. Germline-derived CDR1 and CDR2 are SEHNR and FQNEAQ (reference sequence). The CDR3 sequence is 13 residues long. Deletions cut 3 bases from V and 1 base from J, with 6 bases between. CDR3: CASSFEENTEAFF. The CDR3, as DNA: TGTGCCAGCAGCTTCGAGGAGAACACTGAAGCTTTCTTT.

The chain carries TRBV5-4 and TRBJ2-7, with D possibly being TRBD1 (6 bases). Germline CDR1 reads SGHNT; CDR2 reads YYREEE (reference sequence). Trimming removed 4 bases at V and 1 base at J, with 9 bases between. The CDR3 contains 13 residues. The chain's CDR3 is CASSTGQSYEQYF. The DNA for the CDR3 is TGTGCCAGCAGCACCGGACAGTCCTACGAGCAGTACTTC.

The chain recombines TRBV5-1 with TRBJ2-5; D perhaps matches TRBD1 (6 bases). Germline CDR1 reads SGHRS; CDR2 reads YFSETQ. The germline V and J ends were trimmed by 10 bases and 5 bases, with 15 bases remaining between them. The CDR3 runs 12 residues. As DNA, the CDR3 is TGCGCCTCCGGCAGGGGTATTGAGACCCAGTACTTC. Translation gives CASGRGIETQYF.

The genes are TRBV5-6 and TRBJ2-7, with 14 bases matching TRBD2. This CDR3 is built from 16 residues. Trimming at V came to 4 bases and at J to 6 bases, leaving 9 bases not matched to a gene. CDR1 is SGHDT and CDR2 is YYEEEE in the germline V gene. This chain's CDR3 is CASSMGLAGVRFEQYF. For the CDR3, the DNA is TGTGCCAGCAGCATGGGACTAGCGGGAGTTCGGTTCGAGCAGTACTTC.

The table lists this clone with many counts. Other DNA sequences from this sample encode an identical CDR3 as well. The chain is built from TRBV6-1 and TRBJ2-7; the match to TRBD2 covers 11 bases. V was pared by 2 bases and J by 0 bases, with 0 bases of the junction left unmatched. The V gene's germline CDR1 is MNHNS and CDR2 SASEGT. This CDR3 has 15 residues. Here the CDR3 reads CASSELAGGSYEQYF. The CDR3 DNA reads TGTGCCAGCAGTGAACTAGCGGGGGGCTCCTACGAGCAGTACTTC.

The chain carries TRBV5-4 and TRBJ2-3, with TRBD1 as a possible D gene (7 bases). Germline V gene sequence: CDR1 SGHNT, CDR2 YYREEE (reference sequence). This CDR3 has 15 amino acids. Trimming stripped 3 bases from V and 1 base from J, with 12 bases between. For the CDR3, the DNA is TGTGCCAGCAGCTCGGAGGGGGCCGGCACAGATACGCAGTATTTT. Translating it yields CASSSEGAGTDTQYF.

The table lists this clone with a few counts. The chain couples TRBV7-8 to TRBJ2-1; 7 bases line up with TRBD1. V trimming: 4 bases; J trimming: 6 bases; junction bases outside the gene matches: 6. CDR1 is SGHVS and CDR2 is FQNEAQ in the germline V gene. This CDR3 comprises 14 residues. The CDR3: CASSSYRGTNEQFF. CDR3 DNA: TGTGCCAGCAGCTCGTACAGGGGTACCAATGAGCAGTTCTTC.

The V gene is TRBV19, the J gene TRBJ2-3, with 7 nucleotides matching TRBD2. This CDR3 comprises 13 residues. Per the germline V gene, CDR1 is LNHDA and CDR2 is SQIVND (reference sequence). CDR3 protein: CASKREVSDTQYF. In DNA, the CDR3 is TGTGCTAGCAAACGGGAGGTTTCAGATACGCAGTATTTT.

This chain joins TRBV11-2 and TRBJ1-1, with D possibly being TRBD1 (5 bases). The V gene's germline CDR1 is SGHAT and CDR2 FQNNGV. Between the trimmed V and J ends, which lost 3 bases and 1 base, there was a span of 9 bases. CDR3 length: 14 residues. The CDR3 sequence is CASSFQGTNTEAFF. The CDR3 DNA follows: TGTGCCAGCAGCTTCCAGGGAACGAACACTGAAGCTTTCTTT.

The chain joins TRBV6-1 to TRBJ2-2; a weak D match, TRBD1 (6 bases). The CDR3 length is 17 residues. From germline, CDR1 is MNHNS and CDR2 SASEGT. V lost 2 bases, J lost 3 bases, and 16 bases lay in between. DNA for the CDR3: TGTGCCAGCAGTGAATGGTTGGGTGGGGGCGACACCGGGGAGCTGTTTTTT. Its translation: CASSEWLGGGDTGELFF.

The chain is built from TRBV10-3 and TRBJ2-7; 10 nucleotides agree with TRBD1. CDR3 length equals 14 residues. Germline assignment: CDR1 ENHRY and CDR2 SYGVKD. V dropped 6 bases and J dropped 4; count of bases not matched to a gene: 6. The CDR3 region has the DNA TGTGCCATCAGGAGCCGGGACAGGGGATACGAGCAGTACTTC. Its protein product is CAIRSRDRGYEQYF.

The chain employs TRBV6-1 and TRBJ1-5; D is uncertain. Germline CDR1 MNHNS, CDR2 SASEGT. Trimming pared 0 bases from V and 5 bases from J, leaving 2 bases between. The CDR3 extends over 12 amino acids. This CDR3 reads CASSEADQPQHF. The CDR3 region has the DNA TGTGCCAGCAGTGAAGCCGATCAGCCCCAGCATTTT.

The rearrangement joins TRBV2 to TRBJ2-3, with TRBD1 as a possible D gene (6 bases). V dropped 5 bases and J dropped 0 bases, with 12 bases sitting between them. Germline values: CDR1 SNHLY, CDR2 FYNNEI. The CDR3 extends over 15 amino acids. CDR3 protein: CASSYGQLSTDTQYF. As DNA, the CDR3 is TGTGCCAGCAGTTACGGACAGTTGAGCACAGATACGCAGTATTTT. The full variable domain, in which reference TRBV2 and TRBJ2-3 provide the parts outside the CDR3, is EPEVTQTPSHQVTQMGQEVILRCVPISNHLYFYWYRQILGQKVEFLVSFYNNEISEKSEIFDDQFSVERPDGSNFTLKIRSTKLEDSAMYFCASSYGQLSTDTQYFGPGTRLTVL.

Many counts were recorded for this clone. The CDR3 region is CASSQVGGSNQPQHF. CDR3 nucleotide sequence: TGCGCCAGCAGCCAAGTGGGGGGTAGCAATCAGCCCCAGCATTTT. The chain recombines TRBV4-1 with TRBJ1-5, with D tentatively TRBD1 (5 bases). Germline lookup yields CDR1 MGHRA and CDR2 YSYEKL. The CDR3 is made up of 15 amino acids. V was pared by 1 base and J by 0 bases, with 7 bases between.

The chain links TRBV27 to TRBJ1-1, with no clear D. The V end lost 1 base, the J end lost 1 base, and 7 bases lay between the germline ends. Looked up from germline, CDR1 is MNHEY and CDR2 is SMNVEV (reference sequence). The CDR3 totals 14 residues. CDR3 in DNA: TGTGCCAGCAGTTTATTCGAGGGGAACACTGAAGCTTTCTTT. Protein sequence: CASSLFEGNTEAFF.

The V call is TRBV7-6, the J call TRBJ2-2; 12 nucleotides align to TRBD2. The CDR3 covers 17 residues. The V gene's germline CDR1 is SGHVS and CDR2 FNYEAQ. V dropped 5 bases and J dropped 1; count of bases not matched to a gene: 5. CDR3 nucleotides: TGTGCCAGCAGCGCTAGGGGACTAGCGGGGAACACCGGGGAGCTGTTTTTT. It is translated as CASSARGLAGNTGELFF.

The chain employs TRBV28 and TRBJ2-2, with TRBD2 as a possible D gene (5 bases). Trimming removed 6 bases at V and 6 bases at J, with 17 bases between. The CDR3 totals 15 residues. The germline V gene has CDR1 MDHEN and CDR2 SYDVKM. The CDR3 sequence is CASSPVVGSAGELFF. CDR3 DNA: TGTGCCAGCAGCCCCGTCGTGGGGAGCGCCGGGGAGCTGTTTTTT.

The gene calls are TRBV7-9 and TRBJ2-7, with a tentative D call TRBD2 (6 bases). Germline-derived CDR1 and CDR2 are SEHNR and FQNEAQ (reference sequence). This CDR3 is built from 13 residues. The V end lost 5 bases, the J end lost 0 bases, and 8 bases lay between the germline ends. The CDR3 protein is CASSQDYSYEQYF. Here the CDR3 DNA reads TGTGCCAGCAGCCAGGACTACTCCTACGAGCAGTACTTC.

The rearrangement links TRBV27 to TRBJ1-5, with 8 bases lining up with TRBD1. CDR3 length equals 14 residues. V shed 5 bases and J 6 bases; nucleotides not matched to a gene: 6. CDR1 is MNHEY, CDR2 SMNVEV, per germline (reference sequence). The CDR3 DNA reads TGTGCCAGCAGTGTTGACAGGGGCACTCAGCCCCAGCATTTT. As protein: CASSVDRGTQPQHF.

The chain joins TRBV7-3 to TRBJ1-6; TRBD1 matches at 9 bases. V was pared by 5 bases and J by 7 bases, with 3 bases of the junction left unmatched. The CDR3 is made up of 14 amino acids. Germline values: CDR1 SGHTA, CDR2 FQGTGA. CDR3 protein: CASSIGQGNSPLHF. The CDR3 DNA follows: TGTGCCAGCAGCATCGGACAGGGGAATTCACCCCTCCACTTT.

This chain links TRBV5-4 with TRBJ1-2; perhaps TRBD1 as D (5 bases). CDR1 SGHNT and CDR2 YYREEE come from the germline V gene (reference sequence). There are 15 residues in the CDR3. V lost 4 bases to trimming and J lost 3 bases, with 16 bases between them. In DNA, the CDR3 is TGTGCCAGCAGCCCCGACCCAGGGTACCACTATGGCTACACCTTC. Its protein is CASSPDPGYHYGYTF. The full variable domain, in which reference TRBV5-4 and TRBJ1-2 provide the parts outside the CDR3, is ETGVTQSPTHLIKTRGQQVTLRCSSQSGHNTVSWYQQALGQGPQFIFQYYREEENGRGNFPPRFSGLQFPNYSSELNVNALELDDSALYLCASSPDPGYHYGYTFGSGTRLTVV.

The gene calls are TRBV18 and TRBJ2-1; 12 bases are shared with TRBD2. In germline, CDR1 is KGHSH, CDR2 LQKENI. The V gene end was trimmed by 6 bases and the J gene end by 8 bases; junction bases not matched to a gene: 8. This CDR3 has 15 residues. The CDR3 DNA reads TGTGCCAGCTCGCCCACTAGCGGGAGGAGGGATGAGCAGTTCTTC. The encoded protein is CASSPTSGRRDEQFF.

The sample holds one count of this clone. The chain carries TRBV7-2 and TRBJ1-6; 8 bases are a match to TRBD1. V was clipped by 2 bases and J by 6 bases; unmatched bases: 3. The CDR3 is made up of 15 amino acids. Germline V gives CDR1 SGHTA, CDR2 FQGNSA. The CDR3 here is CASSLKGQGNSPLHF. CDR3 coding DNA: TGTGCCAGCAGCTTAAAAGGACAGGGTAATTCACCCCTCCACTTT.

The gene calls are TRBV18 and TRBJ2-3; D gene unclear. CDR3 length: 14 amino acids. V was cut by 3 bases and J by 3 bases, with 10 bases left in between. Germline V gene lookup returns CDR1 KGHSH and CDR2 LQKENI. In DNA, the CDR3 is TGTGCCAGCTCACCCGTAAGCCTGACAGATACGCAGTATTTT. Translating gives CASSPVSLTDTQYF.

The sample holds one count of this clone. V usage is TRBV7-3 and J usage is TRBJ2-2; 9 bases map to TRBD1. CDR1 SGHTA and CDR2 FQGTGA come from the germline V gene. This CDR3 spans 16 amino acids. With V trimmed by 2 bases and J by 2 bases, 3 bases remained unmatched. CDR3 nucleotides: TGTGCCAGCAGCTTAGTCACAGGGGGCAACACCGGGGAGCTGTTTTTT. Translated: CASSLVTGGNTGELFF.